These 19 T cell receptor beta chains were sequenced from one sample in a study of T cell repertoires in cytomegalovirus infection. TCRdb recomputed calls from the reads with MiXCR, one row per CDR3 protein. Altogether approximately 100,000 distinct CDR3 sequences are present, under 25% being singletons, with the ten largest covering about two fifths. Sequencing was done on a sample of CD8+ T cells from PBMCs. The receptors here all came from a human donor in good health (CMV status not recorded). Some clones in this sample may be carry-over from other donors' samples.

J is TRBJ2-1 and V is TRBV7-9; 10 positions match TRBD2. J was trimmed by 8 bases and V by 3 bases; bases with no gene match: 1. Germline V gene data show CDR1 as SEHNR and CDR2 as FQNEAQ (reference sequence). The CDR3 has 13 amino acids. CDR3 protein: CASSFGTSDEQFF. The DNA of the CDR3 is TGTGCCAGCAGCTTCGGGACTAGCGATGAGCAGTTCTTC.

This clonotype was picked up a small number of times. V is TRBV7-2 and J is TRBJ2-2; tentative D call: TRBD1 (6 bases). The CDR3 has 15 residues. Germline CDR1 SGHTA, CDR2 FQGNSA. V was pared by 4 bases and J by 2 bases, with 11 bases between. The CDR3 DNA is TGTGCCAGCAGCTGGGTAGGGGGAAACACCGGGGAGCTGTTTTTT. Translating gives CASSWVGGNTGELFF.

This clonotype occurred a few times. V usage is TRBV6-1 and J usage is TRBJ2-5; 9 bases line up with TRBD1. Germline-derived CDR1 and CDR2 are MNHNS and SASEGT. Trimming at V came to 4 bases and at J to 2 bases, leaving 8 bases not matched to a gene. CDR3 length: 16 residues. In nucleotides, the CDR3 is TGTGCCAGCAGTGGCCTCGGGACAGGGTGGCAAGAGACCCAGTACTTC. Translated, it gives CASSGLGTGWQETQYF.

The V and J genes are TRBV11-2 and TRBJ2-3; the match to TRBD2 covers 7 bases. This CDR3 contains 16 residues. V was clipped by 5 bases and J by 2 bases; unmatched bases: 10. Germline CDR1 SGHAT, CDR2 FQNNGV. CDR3 region: CASSPGDGRPTDTQYF. CDR3 in DNA: TGTGCCAGCAGCCCGGGCGACGGGAGGCCCACAGATACGCAGTATTTT.

This chain uses TRBV6-2 or TRBV6-3 with TRBJ2-7; D is perhaps TRBD1 (6 bases). The CDR3 covers 20 residues. V was clipped by 0 bases and J by 2 bases, with 26 bases between them. Germline loops: CDR1 MNHEY, CDR2 SVGEGT. CDR3 DNA: TGTGCCAGCAGTTACTCGACGTCATTGAGGGTCTCGGACAGCCCCTACGAGCAGTACTTC. It specifies CASSYSTSLRVSDSPYEQYF.

The gene calls are TRBV27 and TRBJ2-7, with D perhaps given as TRBD1 or TRBD2 (7 bases each). V lost 5 bases, J lost 2 bases, and 16 bases lay in between. This CDR3 has 15 amino acids. Germline values: CDR1 MNHEY, CDR2 SMNVEV (reference sequence). CDR3 bases: TGTGCCAGCAGTGGAGCGGGACAGCCTACCTACGAGCAGTACTTC. It translates to CASSGAGQPTYEQYF.

This clonotype appeared once. The chain has TRBV20-1 and TRBJ2-7; no clear D. The V gene lost 3 bases and the J gene lost 7 bases, with 10 bases spanning the gap. CDR1 and CDR2 from the germline V gene are DFQATT and SNEGSKA (reference sequence). The length of the CDR3 is 11 residues. The CDR3, as DNA: TGCAGTGCTAGGGAGACGGAAGAGCAGTACTTC. Translating it yields CSARETEEQYF.

Only a few counts were recorded for this clonotype. The genes are TRBV29-1 and TRBJ2-2; 8 bases map to TRBD1. V lost 1 base, J lost 1 base, and 2 bases stayed unmatched. Germline values: CDR1 SQVTM, CDR2 ANQGSEA. This CDR3 is built from 15 residues. DNA of the CDR3: TGCAGCGTTGAAGGGACAGGGTTGAACACCGGGGAGCTGTTTTTT. Translation gives CSVEGTGLNTGELFF.

This clonotype was detected only a few times. This chain joins TRBV24-1 and TRBJ1-5; D is uncertain. Trimming took 0 bases from V and 3 from J, leaving 5 bases between them. CDR1 and CDR2 from the germline V gene are KGHDR and SFDVKD. This CDR3 is 14 amino acids long. CDR3 in amino acids: CATSDLGNNQPQHF. The CDR3 DNA sequence: TGTGCCACCAGTGATTTGGGCAACAATCAGCCCCAGCATTTT.

V is TRBV18 and J is TRBJ2-6; D uncertain. This CDR3 region has 16 residues. Trimming took 3 bases from V and 0 from J, leaving 9 bases between them. The germline V gene encodes CDR1 KGHSH and CDR2 LQKENI. This chain's CDR3 is CASSPDLNSGANVLTF. The CDR3 DNA follows: TGTGCCAGCTCACCTGACCTTAACTCTGGGGCCAACGTCCTGACTTTC. The complete variable domain, with remaining parts taken from reference TRBV18 and TRBJ2-6, reads NAGVMQNPRHLVRRRGQEARLRCSPMKGHSHVYWYRQLPEEGLKFMVYLQKENIIDESGMPKERFSAEFPKEGPSILRIQQVVRGDSAAYFCASSPDLNSGANVLTFGAGSRLTVL.

The sample holds many counts of this clonotype. The chain is built from TRBV7-2 and TRBJ2-1; possibly TRBD2 for D (5 bases). The germline V and J ends were trimmed by 5 bases and 4 bases, with 18 bases remaining between them. Germline assignment: CDR1 SGHTA and CDR2 FQGNSA. The CDR3 length is 16 residues. The DNA for the CDR3 is TGTGCCAGCAGCCTATCGCAGCGGTACCCATACAATGAGCAGTTCTTC. Its protein product is CASSLSQRYPYNEQFF.

This chain joins TRBV6-5 and TRBJ1-5; D gene ambiguous. CDR1 MNHEY and CDR2 SVGAGI come from the germline V gene. The CDR3 runs to 13 residues. V lost 0 bases and J lost 7, with 7 bases in between. The DNA of the CDR3 is TGTGCCAGCAGTTACTCCTCACGCCAGCCCCAGCATTTT. As protein: CASSYSSRQPQHF.

The chain carries TRBV28 and TRBJ1-5; no definite D call. Trimming took off 5 bases at V and 4 bases at J, with 18 bases between the two ends. Germline lookup yields CDR1 MDHEN and CDR2 SYDVKM. This CDR3 has 16 residues. Here the CDR3 DNA reads TGTGCCAGCAGTCCCTGGGTTGGGCGTGGGAATCAGCCCCAGCATTTT. Its protein product is CASSPWVGRGNQPQHF.

In its sample, this clonotype was seen a few times. This rearrangement joins TRBV11-2 to TRBJ2-7, with D unresolved. The V end lost 5 bases, the J end lost 7 bases, and 12 bases lay between the germline ends. The CDR3 contains 12 residues. Germline V gene lookup returns CDR1 SGHAT and CDR2 FQNNGV. The CDR3 protein is CASSHSLREQYF. The CDR3 DNA follows: TGTGCCAGCAGCCACTCCCTGAGGGAGCAGTACTTC.

The V call is TRBV24-1, the J call TRBJ2-7; D unclear. Germline assignment: CDR1 KGHDR and CDR2 SFDVKD. This CDR3 is built from 16 residues. V lost 8 bases, J lost 3 bases, and 22 bases lay in between. For the CDR3, the DNA is TGTGCCACCAAGAAGAGACCGAGACCAGAATTCTACGAGCAGTACTTC. It specifies CATKKRPRPEFYEQYF.

In its sample, this clonotype was seen many times. The chain recombines TRBV12-3 or TRBV12-4 with TRBJ1-2; a weak D match, TRBD1 (5 bases). Between the trimmed V and J ends, which lost 5 bases and 0 bases, there was a span of 13 bases. The CDR3 runs to 15 residues. CDR3 protein: CASSPGSPSNYGYTF. CDR3 nucleotide sequence: TGTGCCAGCAGTCCAGGGAGCCCCTCTAACTATGGCTACACCTTC.

This clonotype was seen more than once but under ten times. This chain joins TRBV29-1 and TRBJ2-5; D tentatively fits TRBD1 or TRBD2 (6 bases each). V was trimmed by 6 bases and J by 6 bases, leaving 14 bases between them. Germline V CDR1 and CDR2: SQVTM, ANQGSEA. The CDR3 sequence is 12 residues long. In DNA, the CDR3 is TGCAGCGTCACGGGGGCTGAGAAGACCCAGTACTTC. Translated, it gives CSVTGAEKTQYF.

The chain links TRBV10-3 to TRBJ2-3; TRBD2 aligns across 8 bases. This CDR3 contains 15 residues. Germline CDR1 and CDR2: ENHRY and SYGVKD. V shed 3 bases, J shed 0 bases, and the junction held 2 bases outside the gene matches. Here the CDR3 DNA reads TGTGCCATCAGTGATTCTAGCGGGAGCACAGATACGCAGTATTTT. It yields the protein CAISDSSGSTDTQYF.

V is TRBV6-5 and J is TRBJ1-1; D gene unclear. This CDR3 is built from 13 residues. Germline lookup yields CDR1 MNHEY and CDR2 SVGAGI. Trimming removed 7 bases from V and 0 bases from J, with 9 bases in between. CDR3 in DNA: TGTGCCAGCATGGGGAACATGAACACTGAAGCTTTCTTT. It specifies CASMGNMNTEAFF.